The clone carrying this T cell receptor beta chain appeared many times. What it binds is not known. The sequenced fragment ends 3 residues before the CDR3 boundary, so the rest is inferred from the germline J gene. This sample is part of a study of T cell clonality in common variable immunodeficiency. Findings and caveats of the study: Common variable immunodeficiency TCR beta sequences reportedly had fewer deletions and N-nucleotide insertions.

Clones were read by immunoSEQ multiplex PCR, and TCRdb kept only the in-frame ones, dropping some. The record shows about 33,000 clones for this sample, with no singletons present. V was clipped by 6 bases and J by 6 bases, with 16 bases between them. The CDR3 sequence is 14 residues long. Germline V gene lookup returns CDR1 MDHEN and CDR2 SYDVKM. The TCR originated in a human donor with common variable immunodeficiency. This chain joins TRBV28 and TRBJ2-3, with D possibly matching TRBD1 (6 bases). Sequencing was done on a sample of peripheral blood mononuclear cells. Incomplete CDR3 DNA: TGTGCCAGCAGCCCGACAGGCCACGGGGATACG. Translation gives CASSPTGHGDT. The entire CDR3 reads CASSPTGHGDTQYF. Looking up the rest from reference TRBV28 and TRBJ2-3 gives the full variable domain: DVKVTQSSRYLVKRTGEKVFLECVQDMDHENMFWYRQDPGLGLRLIYFSYDVKMKEKGDIPEGYSVSREKKERFSLILESASTNQTSMYLCASSPTGHGDTQYFGPGTRLTVL.